This entry lists 23 T cell receptor beta chains sequenced from one sample in a study of T-cell memory formation after mild COVID-19. TCRdb passed the 5' RACE reads through MiXCR, listing each CDR3 protein once. The sample lists about 360,000 distinct CDR3 sequences, approximately 15% seen once, with around a fifth in the top ten. The sample taken for sequencing was PBMCs or a T cell subset sorted from them (not recorded which). The receptors originated from a man aged 18 to 29 who had mild COVID-19 (a few samples of this study predate the infection). Cell type and time point are not known.

The J gene is TRBJ2-3, the V gene TRBV6-6, with D possibly matching TRBD2 (5 bases). Trimming took 6 bases from V and 10 from J, leaving 14 bases between them. CDR3 length equals 12 residues. Looked up from germline, CDR1 is MNHNY and CDR2 is SVGAGI (reference sequence). This CDR3 is CASRTVREAQYF. Here the CDR3 DNA reads TGTGCCAGCAGGACGGTTCGGGAAGCGCAGTATTTT.

The chain carries TRBV4-1 and TRBJ2-2; 9 bases are shared with TRBD2. Germline V CDR1 and CDR2: MGHRA, YSYEKL. With 1 base clipped from V and 3 bases from J, the junction kept 0 bases outside the gene matches. The CDR3 contains 15 residues. The CDR3 bases are TGCGCCAGCAGCCAAGGACTAGCGGACACCGGGGAGCTGTTTTTT. This codes for CASSQGLADTGELFF.

This clonotype occurred a few times. The chain recombines TRBV5-4 with TRBJ1-1; no firm D call. Trimming left V 2 bases short and J 5 bases short, with 10 bases between. Germline V gene lookup returns CDR1 SGHNT and CDR2 YYREEE (reference sequence). This CDR3 comprises 13 residues. The CDR3 nucleotides are TGTGCCAGCAGCTTCGAAAAGAGGACTGAAGCTTTCTTT. It yields the protein CASSFEKRTEAFF. Full variable domain (remainder filled in from reference TRBV5-4 and TRBJ1-1): ETGVTQSPTHLIKTRGQQVTLRCSSQSGHNTVSWYQQALGQGPQFIFQYYREEENGRGNFPPRFSGLQFPNYSSELNVNALELDDSALYLCASSFEKRTEAFFGQGTRLTVV.

This clonotype came up many times. V is TRBV7-3 and J is TRBJ2-3; perhaps TRBD1 as D (5 bases). Germline V gene sequence: CDR1 SGHTA, CDR2 FQGTGA. This CDR3 contains 14 residues. Trimming stripped 5 bases from V and 0 bases from J, with 9 bases between. CDR3 in amino acids: CASSDSTSTDTQYF. DNA of the CDR3: TGTGCCAGCAGCGACAGTACTAGCACAGATACGCAGTATTTT. Filled out from reference TRBV7-3 and TRBJ2-3, the complete variable domain reads GAGVSQTPSNKVTEKGKYVELRCDPISGHTALYWYRQSLGQGPEFLIYFQGTGAADDSGLPNDRFFAVRPEGSVSTLKIQRTERGDSAVYLCASSDSTSTDTQYFGPGTRLTVL.

About this clonotype itself: A much larger clone sits a single nucleotide away, making a read error possible. The chain joins TRBV6-5 to TRBJ2-5; D is uncertain. Germline loops: CDR1 MNHEY, CDR2 SVGAGI. Deletions cut 0 bases from V and 10 bases from J, with 15 bases between. The CDR3 has 14 residues. This CDR3 is CASSYSGKQANQYF. The DNA for the CDR3 is TGTGCCAGCAGTTACTCTGGTAAACAAGCGAACCAGTACTTC.

A few counts support this clonotype. This chain connects TRBV6-2 or TRBV6-3 to TRBJ2-7; 7 positions match TRBD1. Trimming cost V 8 bases and J 0 bases; bases outside gene matches: 10. Per the germline V gene, CDR1 is MNHEY and CDR2 is SVGEGT. This CDR3 has 15 residues. The CDR3 DNA reads TGTGCCAGCTGTCAAGGGGGCGCGAGCTCCTACGAGCAGTACGTC. The encoded protein is CASCQGGASSYEQYV.

The V and J genes are TRBV18 and TRBJ1-2; unclear D gene. The CDR3 consists of 12 residues. CDR1 is KGHSH and CDR2 is LQKENI in the germline V gene. Between the trimmed V and J ends, which lost 4 bases and 3 bases, there was a span of 6 bases. CDR3 amino acids: CASSLPDYGYTF. The CDR3 nucleotides read TGTGCCAGCTCACTCCCTGACTATGGCTACACCTTC. The full variable domain, rest sourced from reference TRBV18 and TRBJ1-2, is NAGVMQNPRHLVRRRGQEARLRCSPMKGHSHVYWYRQLPEEGLKFMVYLQKENIIDESGMPKERFSAEFPKEGPSILRIQQVVRGDSAAYFCASSLPDYGYTFGSGTRLTVV.

The rearrangement joins TRBV10-3 to TRBJ1-4, with 8 bases identical to TRBD1. The CDR3 runs 16 residues. The V gene end was trimmed by 2 bases and the J gene end by 6 bases; junction bases not matched to a gene: 8. The germline CDR1 and CDR2 sequences are ENHRY and SYGVKD. CDR3 in amino acids: CAISERGQGADEKLFF. Here the CDR3 DNA reads TGTGCCATCAGTGAGCGGGGTCAGGGGGCAGATGAAAAACTGTTTTTT.

V usage is TRBV28 and J usage is TRBJ1-1; D unresolved. The CDR3 contains 14 residues. Germline V gene lookup returns CDR1 MDHEN and CDR2 SYDVKM. V gave up 2 bases and J gave up 0 bases, with 7 bases separating them. The CDR3 loop is CASSLRQVNTEAFF. CDR3 nucleotides: TGTGCCAGCAGTTTAAGGCAGGTGAACACTGAAGCTTTCTTT.

This clonotype turned up a few times. This chain uses TRBV20-1 with TRBJ2-3; 11 bases are a match to TRBD2. This CDR3 has 15 amino acids. V lost 4 bases and J lost 6; bases outside the gene matches: 9. Germline assignment: CDR1 DFQATT and CDR2 SNEGSKA (reference sequence). The CDR3 protein is CSATTSGEMTDTQYF. The CDR3 DNA reads TGCAGTGCTACGACTAGCGGGGAGATGACGGATACGCAGTATTTT.

In its sample, this clonotype was seen a few times. This chain uses TRBV20-1 with TRBJ2-5; TRBD2 aligns across 12 bases. The germline CDR1 and CDR2 sequences are DFQATT and SNEGSKA (reference sequence). The CDR3 has 15 residues. The junction had 9 bases not matched to a gene; V was cut back by 5 bases and J by 5 bases. CDR3 in amino acids: CSAFPSGGASETQYF. Written as DNA, the CDR3 is TGCAGTGCTTTTCCTAGCGGGGGGGCCTCTGAGACCCAGTACTTC.

This clonotype has a handful of counts. The V gene is TRBV4-2, the J gene TRBJ1-2; a possible D gene is TRBD1 (5 bases). Trimming shortened V by 0 bases and J by 7 bases, and 21 bases separated the two germline ends. This CDR3 spans 17 amino acids. In germline, CDR1 is LGHNA, CDR2 YNFKEQ. The DNA for the CDR3 is TGTGCCAGCAGCCAAGATCGATTTGGGGGACTTCTAGGTGGCTACACCTTC. Protein: CASSQDRFGGLLGGYTF.

There are many counts of this clonotype. DNA of the CDR3: TGTGCCAGCAGCTTAGGAGGATCGAACACCGGGGAGCTGTTTTTT. Translation gives CASSLGGSNTGELFF. V gene TRBV7-3 combines with J gene TRBJ2-2; D perhaps matches TRBD2 (5 bases). The V gene lost 2 bases and the J gene lost 0 bases, with 7 bases spanning the gap. CDR3 size: 15 residues. CDR1 and CDR2 (germline): SGHTA, FQGTGA. The full variable domain, its missing parts supplied by reference TRBV7-3 and TRBJ2-2, is GAGVSQTPSNKVTEKGKYVELRCDPISGHTALYWYRQSLGQGPEFLIYFQGTGAADDSGLPNDRFFAVRPEGSVSTLKIQRTERGDSAVYLCASSLGGSNTGELFFGEGSRLTVL.

In its sample, this clonotype was seen a few times. The J gene is TRBJ1-4, the V gene TRBV7-6; a weak D match, TRBD1 (6 bases). This CDR3 comprises 16 residues. Germline values: CDR1 SGHVS, CDR2 FNYEAQ. Trimming stripped 5 bases from V and 8 bases from J, with 21 bases between. This CDR3 is CASSPGHFRGLEKLFF. The CDR3 coding sequence is TGTGCCAGCAGCCCCGGCCATTTTCGGGGGCTCGAAAAACTGTTTTTT.

The genes are TRBV7-2 and TRBJ2-5; D could derive from TRBD1 or TRBD2 (6 bases each). CDR1 SGHTA and CDR2 FQGNSA come from the germline V gene. The CDR3 has 16 residues. The germline V and J ends were trimmed by 6 bases and 5 bases, with 22 bases remaining between them. The CDR3 here is CASSSWPRGPRETQYF. Here the CDR3 DNA reads TGTGCCAGCAGTTCATGGCCCCGGGGGCCCCGGGAGACCCAGTACTTC.

This clonotype was detected ten times or more. The chain has TRBV5-1 and TRBJ1-2; a weak D match, TRBD1 (6 bases). CDR3 length: 14 amino acids. In germline, CDR1 is SGHRS, CDR2 YFSETQ. Trimming removed 0 bases from V and 2 bases from J, with 8 bases in between. The CDR3 sequence is CASSLDRVNYGYTF. As DNA, the CDR3 is TGCGCCAGCAGCTTGGACAGGGTCAACTATGGCTACACCTTC.

The chain is built from TRBV7-9 and TRBJ1-1; D gene uncertain. V shed 8 bases and J shed 1 base, with 8 bases lying between them. The CDR3 loop spans 12 amino acids. The germline gives CDR1 SEHNR, CDR2 FQNEAQ (reference sequence). CDR3 in DNA: TGTGCCAGCTATAGATCGAACACTGAAGCTTTCTTT. It codes for CASYRSNTEAFF.

The J gene is TRBJ1-5, the V gene TRBV6-5; 10 bases align to TRBD1. The CDR3 is made up of 13 amino acids. V was pared by 6 bases and J by 11 bases, with 7 bases of the junction left unmatched. Per the germline V gene, CDR1 is MNHEY and CDR2 is SVGAGI. The CDR3 nucleotides are TGTGCCAGCAGCCTCGGACAGGGGGTTACCCAGCATTTT. Protein sequence: CASSLGQGVTQHF.

The V call is TRBV5-8, the J call TRBJ1-1; 9 bases are shared with TRBD1. V lost 1 base, J lost 6 bases, and 7 bases stayed unmatched. The germline V gene encodes CDR1 SGHTS and CDR2 YDEGEE. CDR3 size: 15 residues. CDR3 in DNA: TGTGCCAGCAGCTTGCGGGACAGGGTATGGTCTGAAGCTTTCTTT. Translated: CASSLRDRVWSEAFF.

The sample holds many counts of this clonotype. This chain joins TRBV19 and TRBJ2-6, with D perhaps TRBD2 (5 bases). Germline values: CDR1 LNHDA, CDR2 SQIVND (reference sequence). The CDR3 totals 17 residues. The V gene lost 4 bases and the J gene lost 0 bases, with 13 bases spanning the gap. CDR3 bases: TGTGCCAGTAGTAATTGGGAGCGGAGCTCTGGGGCCAACGTCCTGACTTTC. Its translation is CASSNWERSSGANVLTF.

This clonotype was seen ten or more times. This sequence joins TRBV29-1 and TRBJ1-3, with 11 nucleotides matching TRBD1. The CDR3 is made up of 14 amino acids. Germline CDR1 and CDR2: SQVTM and ANQGSEA. The junction had 6 bases not matched to a gene; V was cut back by 7 bases and J by 4 bases. The CDR3 protein is CSAGQGASGNTIYF. For the CDR3, the DNA is TGCAGCGCCGGACAGGGGGCGTCGGGAAACACCATATATTTT.

This clonotype was found a few times. The chain links TRBV6-6 to TRBJ2-3; TRBD2 aligns across 10 bases. The CDR3 runs 16 residues. Looked up from germline, CDR1 is MNHNY and CDR2 is SVGAGI (reference sequence). V dropped 5 bases and J dropped 1; count of bases not matched to a gene: 6. This CDR3 reads CASSHQRGGRTDTQYF. DNA for the CDR3: TGTGCCAGCAGTCACCAGCGGGGGGGACGCACAGATACGCAGTATTTT.

The chain links TRBV6-2 or TRBV6-3 to TRBJ2-5; D is unclear. Germline V gene data show CDR1 as MNHEY and CDR2 as SVGEGT. V gave up 0 bases and J gave up 6 bases, with 5 bases separating them. The CDR3 has 12 residues. The CDR3 DNA reads as TGTGCCAGCAGTTACTCGTCGAAGACCCAGTACTTC. It yields the protein CASSYSSKTQYF.